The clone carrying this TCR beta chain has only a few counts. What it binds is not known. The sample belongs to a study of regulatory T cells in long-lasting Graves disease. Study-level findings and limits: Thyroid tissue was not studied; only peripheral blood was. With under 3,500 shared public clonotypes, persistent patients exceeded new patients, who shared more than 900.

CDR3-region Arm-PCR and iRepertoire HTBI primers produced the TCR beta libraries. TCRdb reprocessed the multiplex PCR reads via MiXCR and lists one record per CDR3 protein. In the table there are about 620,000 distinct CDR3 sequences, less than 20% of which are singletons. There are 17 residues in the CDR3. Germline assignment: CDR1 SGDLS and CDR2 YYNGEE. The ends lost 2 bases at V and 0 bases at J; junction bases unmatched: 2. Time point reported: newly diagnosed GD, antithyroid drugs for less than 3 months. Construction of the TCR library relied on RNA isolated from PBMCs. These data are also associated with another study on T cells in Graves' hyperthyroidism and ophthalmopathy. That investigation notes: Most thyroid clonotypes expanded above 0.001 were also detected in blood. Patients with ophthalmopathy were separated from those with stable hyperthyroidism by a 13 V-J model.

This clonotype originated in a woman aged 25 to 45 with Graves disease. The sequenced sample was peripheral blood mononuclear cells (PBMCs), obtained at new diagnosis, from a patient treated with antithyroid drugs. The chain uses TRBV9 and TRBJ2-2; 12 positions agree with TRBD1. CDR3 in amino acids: CASSVGTGGANTGELFF. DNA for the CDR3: TGTGCCAGCAGCGTGGGGACAGGGGGCGCGAACACCGGGGAGCTGTTTTTT.